Described below is a single T cell receptor beta chain sequence and its context. The antigen remains undetermined. Using immunoSEQ multiplex PCR, the repertoire was profiled, and TCRdb retains in-frame clones only, with some absent. The data contain over 45,000 clones, nearly 90% of them singletons. The data belong to a study of T cell responses to AZD1222 COVID-19 vaccine. General observations from the study: Only 5 or 6 AZD1222 recipients were seropositive at baseline. Sampled repertoires all dated from after the peak T cell response.

The clonotype comes from an adult in good health. Sequenced here: peripheral blood, sampled on day 0 of AZD1222 vaccination.

The chain's CDR3 is CASSFSGGSYNEQFF. The CDR3 DNA follows: TGCGCCAGCAGCTTTTCCGGGGGGTCCTACAATGAGCAGTTCTTC. The genes are TRBV5-1 and TRBJ2-1, with 7 bases that match TRBD2. The length of the CDR3 is 15 residues. Losses at the gene ends were 2 bases for V and 1 base for J; bases not matched to a gene: 3. Germline CDR1 and CDR2: SGHRS and YFSETQ.